This T cell receptor (beta chain) was identified during a study of blood T cell repertoires in COVID-19. The repertoire was sequenced with immunoSEQ multiplex PCR; TCRdb's copy has only in-frame clones and lacks some. The sample carries about 1,300 clones, around 93% recorded once. CDR3 length: 16 residues. Germline V lookup: CDR1 SSHAT, CDR2 FNYEAQ (reference sequence). Trimming removed 5 bases from V and 4 bases from J; junction bases left unmatched: 10. Sequenced sample: peripheral blood. The V and J genes are TRBV7-7 and TRBJ2-2, with TRBD2 identical over 7 bases. This receptor was obtained from a human donor in a cohort sampled during active COVID-19. The CDR3 loop reads CASSNPSGASTGELFF. The CDR3 DNA reads TGTGCCAGCAGCAACCCTAGCGGAGCCTCCACCGGGGAGCTGTTTTTT.